The 17 T cell receptor beta chains below all came from one sample that was sequenced in a study of blood T cell repertoires in COVID-19 (dated by TCRdb to 2019 to 2021). The protocol used for the library was the immunoSEQ multiplex PCR assay. Entries here come from immuneACCESS through TCRdb and include only in-frame sequences with V and J called. Some clones fail to appear in such tables; in the studies checked, an unresolved V gene covers under half of the shortfall, and the cause of the remainder is unknown. The table for this sample lists 60,000 to 95,000 clones; less than 85% of them were counted only once. Roughly 2.6% of the sample rests with the top ten. Sequencing was performed on peripheral blood. The receptors come from a human donor with acute or convalescent COVID-19. The donor label of this sample is uncertain.

V usage is TRBV5-4 and J usage is TRBJ1-2, with no clear D. The V end lost 7 bases, the J end lost 4 bases, and 8 bases lay between the germline ends. Germline V gene sequence: CDR1 SGHNT, CDR2 YYREEE (reference sequence). The CDR3 contains 11 residues. The CDR3 region has the DNA TGTGCCAGCGGCGCAGGCTATGGCTACACCTTC. Translated: CASGAGYGYTF.

The chain uses TRBV3-1 (or the pseudogene TRBV3-2) and TRBJ1-2; 12 bases line up with TRBD1. The germline CDR1 and CDR2 sequences are LGHDT and YNNKEL (reference sequence). The CDR3 extends over 15 amino acids. The V gene end was trimmed by 5 bases and the J gene end by 8 bases; junction bases not matched to a gene: 9. The CDR3 protein is CASSGGDRGPWGYTF. The CDR3, as DNA: TGTGCCAGCAGCGGTGGGGACAGGGGGCCGTGGGGCTACACCTTC.

This clone was seen once. The chain combines TRBV7-2 with TRBJ2-7; 8 positions agree with TRBD1. The J segment lost 6 bases and the V segment lost 5 bases, leaving 3 bases of the junction unmatched. The germline CDR1 and CDR2 sequences are SGHTA and FQGNSA. The CDR3 sequence is 12 residues long. As DNA, the CDR3 is TGTGCCAGCAGCACAGGGGGGTTCGAGCAGTACTTC. As protein: CASSTGGFEQYF.

The J gene is TRBJ1-2, the V gene TRBV20-1; TRBD1 is a possible D gene (5 bases). Germline loops: CDR1 DFQATT, CDR2 SNEGSKA (reference sequence). There are 11 residues in the CDR3. Trimming removed 1 base from V and 11 bases from J, with 11 bases in between. The CDR3 here is CSARAGPGYTF. As DNA, the CDR3 is TGCAGTGCTAGAGCCGGGCCAGGGTACACCTTC.

J is TRBJ2-7 and V is TRBV29-1; 10 bases map to TRBD2. The CDR3 extends over 16 amino acids. Trimming at V came to 3 bases and at J to 2 bases, leaving 10 bases not matched to a gene. The germline gives CDR1 SQVTM, CDR2 ANQGSEA. CDR3 residues: CSVEASGRFSAYEQYF. The CDR3 DNA is TGCAGCGTTGAGGCTAGCGGGAGATTCTCAGCCTACGAGCAGTACTTC.

The chain joins TRBV5-4 to TRBJ1-6, with 8 bases that match TRBD1. Germline V gene lookup returns CDR1 SGHNT and CDR2 YYREEE (reference sequence). The CDR3 sequence is 17 residues long. V dropped 3 bases and J dropped 6; count of bases not matched to a gene: 11. CDR3 bases: TGTGCCAGCAGCTCCGGGTCCTCCAGGGGGCCTAATTCACCCCTCCACTTT. Protein product: CASSSGSSRGPNSPLHF.

The CDR3 here is CASSLGTSLRVEQFF. The CDR3 nucleotides are TGCGCCAGCAGCCTGGGGACAAGCCTACGGGTTGAGCAGTTCTTC. The rearrangement links TRBV5-1 to TRBJ2-1; tentatively, D is TRBD1 (6 bases). Trimming removed 4 bases from V and 9 bases from J, with 20 bases in between. This CDR3 region has 15 residues. Germline V gene sequence: CDR1 SGHRS, CDR2 YFSETQ.

This chain links TRBV11-2 with TRBJ2-3; D unclear. The ends were cut back, 3 bases at V and 0 bases at J, with 7 bases in the middle. Germline V lookup: CDR1 SGHAT, CDR2 FQNNGV. CDR3 length equals 14 residues. CDR3 loop: CASSFKLSTDTQYF. In DNA, the CDR3 is TGTGCCAGCAGCTTCAAGCTTAGCACAGATACGCAGTATTTT.

J is TRBJ2-7 and V is TRBV7-8, with a possible D match to TRBD2 (9 bases). The germline gives CDR1 SGHVS, CDR2 FQNEAQ. This CDR3 has 18 residues. V lost 6 bases, J lost 2 bases, and 26 bases lay in between. The CDR3 DNA sequence: TGTGCCAGCAGAACAGGACAGGGATCGGCGGGAGGGACCTACGAGCAGTACTTC. It specifies CASRTGQGSAGGTYEQYF.

This clone occurred a few times. This sequence joins TRBV28 and TRBJ2-3, with D possibly TRBD2 on 6 matching bases. Trimming removed 4 bases at V and 4 bases at J, with 12 bases between. The CDR3 spans 14 residues. Germline V gene sequence: CDR1 MDHEN, CDR2 SYDVKM. CDR3 protein: CASSYGGSADTQYF. CDR3 nucleotides: TGTGCCAGCAGTTATGGGGGGTCCGCAGATACGCAGTATTTT.

This rearrangement joins TRBV6-5 to TRBJ2-7, with D perhaps TRBD2 (6 bases). V lost 2 bases to trimming and J lost 7 bases, with 18 bases between them. The CDR3 runs 15 residues. Germline V gene lookup returns CDR1 MNHEY and CDR2 SVGAGI. The DNA for the CDR3 is TGTGCCAGCAGTTACCTGGGGACTCCACATCGAGAGCAGTACTTC. Amino acid sequence: CASSYLGTPHREQYF.

The J gene is TRBJ1-3, the V gene TRBV28; weak D call: TRBD1 (6 bases). Trimming took 6 bases from V and 4 from J, leaving 19 bases between them. CDR3 size: 16 residues. The germline gives CDR1 MDHEN, CDR2 SYDVKM. The CDR3 region is CASRLWRGGSGNTIYF. The CDR3 region has the DNA TGTGCCAGCAGGCTATGGAGGGGGGGTTCCGGAAACACCATATATTTT.

The CDR3 DNA sequence: TGTGCCAGCAAGGGACAGGCTGGCGGGGAGCTGTTTTTT. Its translation: CASKGQAGGELFF. This chain connects TRBV28 to TRBJ2-2, with 8 bases fitting TRBD1. This CDR3 is built from 13 residues. The germline V gene encodes CDR1 MDHEN and CDR2 SYDVKM. J gave up 7 bases and V 7 bases, and 5 bases lay outside the gene matches. Together with reference TRBV28 and TRBJ2-2, the CDR3 gives the full variable domain: DVKVTQSSRYLVKRTGEKVFLECVQDMDHENMFWYRQDPGLGLRLIYFSYDVKMKEKGDIPEGYSVSREKKERFSLILESASTNQTSMYLCASKGQAGGELFFGEGSRLTVL.

The chain joins TRBV12-3 or TRBV12-4 to TRBJ1-5; D gene unclear. Trimming pared 1 base from V and 6 bases from J, leaving 7 bases between. This CDR3 spans 13 amino acids. The CDR3 spells CASSLEKPQPQHF. In DNA, the CDR3 is TGTGCCAGCAGTTTAGAAAAGCCTCAGCCCCAGCATTTT.

This sequence joins TRBV2 and TRBJ1-2; TRBD1 might be the D (5 bases). The CDR3 has 13 amino acids. Looked up from germline, CDR1 is SNHLY and CDR2 is FYNNEI. Trimming pared 3 bases from V and 4 bases from J, leaving 9 bases between. The CDR3 here is CASSEQGIYGYTF. The CDR3 coding sequence is TGTGCCAGCAGTGAGCAGGGAATCTATGGCTACACCTTC.

This clone was detected only once. One end of the junction does not line up with germline, which may come from a read error. The chain links TRBV19 to TRBJ2-1; weak D call: TRBD2 (7 bases). Germline values: CDR1 LNHDA, CDR2 SQIVND (reference sequence). The CDR3 is 14 residues long. For the CDR3, the DNA is TGTGCCAATCCCTCCGGGGGGCCCTATAATGAGCAGTTCTTC. It is translated as CANPSGGPYNEQFF.

V usage is TRBV5-1 and J usage is TRBJ2-7; maybe TRBD1 (6 bases). The CDR3 extends over 16 amino acids. Germline V gene sequence: CDR1 SGHRS, CDR2 YFSETQ. Trimming took 4 bases from V and 2 from J, leaving 19 bases between them. CDR3 nucleotides: TGCGCCAGCAGCGCCGCCCCCTCCCAGGGGACCTACGAGCAGTACTTC. It yields the protein CASSAAPSQGTYEQYF.